The 8 T cell receptor beta chains reported below all come from one sample, sequenced in a study of blood T cell repertoires in COVID-19. Method: immunoSEQ multiplex PCR; TCRdb's copy keeps in-frame clones and lacks some. The sample lists more than 200,000 clones; 88% were seen once. Sequencing was carried out using peripheral blood. These receptors all come from a man aged 40-49 years with acute or convalescent COVID-19.

The J gene is TRBJ1-4, the V gene TRBV7-2; 9 bases match TRBD1. The length of the CDR3 is 12 residues. CDR1 is SGHTA, CDR2 FQGNSA, per germline. With 5 bases clipped from V and 12 bases from J, the junction kept 4 bases outside the gene matches. The CDR3 region has the DNA TGTGCCAGCAGCGGCTGGGACAGGGAACTGTTTTTT. Translation gives CASSGWDRELFF.

The chain recombines TRBV28 with TRBJ1-3; 9 bases align to TRBD1. V shed 7 bases and J 3 bases; nucleotides not matched to a gene: 7. The germline gives CDR1 MDHEN, CDR2 SYDVKM. The CDR3 loop spans 15 amino acids. CDR3 nucleotide sequence: TGTGCCAGCAAACGGGACAGGGACGGTGGAAACACCATATATTTT. Its translation: CASKRDRDGGNTIYF. The full variable domain, in which reference TRBV28 and TRBJ1-3 provide the parts outside the CDR3, is DVKVTQSSRYLVKRTGEKVFLECVQDMDHENMFWYRQDPGLGLRLIYFSYDVKMKEKGDIPEGYSVSREKKERFSLILESASTNQTSMYLCASKRDRDGGNTIYFGEGSWLTVV.

In DNA, the CDR3 is TGTGCCAGCTCACCACCCAGCGGGGGAAGCACAGATACGCAGTATTTT. Residues: CASSPPSGGSTDTQYF. The chain couples TRBV18 to TRBJ2-3; 8 bases map to TRBD2. The J segment lost 0 bases and the V segment lost 0 bases, leaving 2 bases of the junction unmatched. Germline V gives CDR1 KGHSH, CDR2 LQKENI. This CDR3 spans 16 amino acids.

J is TRBJ2-7 and V is TRBV27; D not resolved. CDR1 is MNHEY, CDR2 SMNVEV, per germline (reference sequence). Trimming cost V 2 bases and J 6 bases, with 17 bases left between them. There are 15 residues in the CDR3. The chain's CDR3 is CASSLNPSPRREQYF. The CDR3 DNA sequence: TGTGCCAGCAGTTTAAATCCGAGCCCCCGCCGCGAGCAGTACTTC.

The genes are TRBV19 and TRBJ2-1; 10 bases line up with TRBD2. Trimming at V came to 2 bases and at J to 6 bases, leaving 4 bases not matched to a gene. Germline assignment: CDR1 LNHDA and CDR2 SQIVND (reference sequence). The CDR3 consists of 15 residues. CDR3 residues: CASSILAGGTNEQFF. CDR3 DNA: TGTGCCAGTAGTATATTAGCGGGGGGCACCAATGAGCAGTTCTTC.

This chain uses TRBV6-2 or TRBV6-3 with TRBJ2-2; 7 bases line up with TRBD2. Looked up from germline, CDR1 is MNHEY and CDR2 is SVGEGT. After removal of 4 bases from V and 1 base from J, the junction contained 9 bases not matched to a gene. The CDR3 sequence is 17 residues long. CDR3 DNA sequence: TGTGCCAGCAGTTCGGTAAGCGGGATGAAGAACACCGGGGAGCTGTTTTTT. Translating it yields CASSSVSGMKNTGELFF.

This clone was counted once. V and J are TRBV18 and TRBJ1-1; a possible D gene is TRBD1 (5 bases). CDR1 and CDR2 (germline): KGHSH, LQKENI. CDR3 length: 14 residues. The V and J ends lost 6 bases and 0 bases respectively, with 11 bases between them. The CDR3 protein is CASSPQGMNTEAFF. In nucleotides, the CDR3 is TGTGCCAGCTCGCCCCAGGGAATGAACACTGAAGCTTTCTTT.

This sequence joins TRBV7-2 and TRBJ1-2, with 7 nucleotides matching TRBD1. The CDR3 runs 16 residues. CDR1 and CDR2 (germline): SGHTA, FQGNSA. J was trimmed by 5 bases and V by 5 bases; bases with no gene match: 14. CDR3 bases: TGTGCCAGCAGCACACAGGGGACAGTGCCTTCGTATGGCTACACCTTC. Its protein product is CASSTQGTVPSYGYTF.